The TCR beta chain under discussion was sequenced for a study of shared clonotypes between healthy human individuals. Study at large: Donors had three CD4 naive, three CD4 memory, two CD8 naive and one CD8 memory plate apiece.

Naive CD8 cells lacked CD45RO and underwent positive selection for CCR7, leaving out terminally differentiated effector memory CD45RA+ cells. Method: immunoSEQ multiplex PCR; TCRdb's copy keeps in-frame clones and lacks some. There are more than 550,000 clones in the sample; around 92% occur only once, and 24% lies in the top ten. CDR1 and CDR2 from the germline V gene are MNHEY and SMNVEV (reference sequence). There are 14 residues in the CDR3. V was shortened by 8 bases and J by 0 bases, with 13 bases between the two germline ends. Overall study findings and caveats: A small donor pool kept down the genetic and exposure-history diversity that was represented.

Concerning this clone: Its cognate antigen is unknown.

This sequence was found in a man aged 25 to 45 in good health. The rearrangement links TRBV27 to TRBJ1-1, with TRBD1 as a possible D gene (6 bases). The sample consisted of naive CD8+ T cells sorted from blood. The DNA of the CDR3 is TGTGCCAGCGGAAGACAGGATCTGAACACTGAAGCTTTCTTT. Encoded protein: CASGRQDLNTEAFF.